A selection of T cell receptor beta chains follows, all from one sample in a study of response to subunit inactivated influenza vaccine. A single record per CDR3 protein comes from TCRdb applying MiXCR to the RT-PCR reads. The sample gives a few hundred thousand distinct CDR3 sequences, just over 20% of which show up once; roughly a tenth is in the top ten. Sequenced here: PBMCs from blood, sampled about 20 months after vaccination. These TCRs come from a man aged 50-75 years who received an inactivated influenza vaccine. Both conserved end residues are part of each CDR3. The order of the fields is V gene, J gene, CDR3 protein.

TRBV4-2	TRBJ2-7	CASSQDLPGYEQYF
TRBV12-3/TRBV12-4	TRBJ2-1	CASSGQGQYEQFF
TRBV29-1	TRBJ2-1	CSAGLALF
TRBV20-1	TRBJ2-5	CSAPGTAGGTQYF
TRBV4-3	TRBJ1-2	CASSQEPGAGYTF
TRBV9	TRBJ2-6	CASSLQGSFPSGANVLTF
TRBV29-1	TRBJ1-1	CSAGRTGTKNTEAFF
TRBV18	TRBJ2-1	CASSPGRDTKTYNEQFF
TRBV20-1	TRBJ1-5	CSARVAVNQPQHF
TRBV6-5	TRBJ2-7	CASSYEAGERYEQYF
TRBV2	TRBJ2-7	CASSAQGIYEQYF
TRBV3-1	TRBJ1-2	CASSQDPRQGSTF
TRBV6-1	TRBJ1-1	CASRKGLMNTEAFF
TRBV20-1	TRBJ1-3	CSAPRNTAAGNTIYF
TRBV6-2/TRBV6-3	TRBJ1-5	CASSQTVGRQPQHF
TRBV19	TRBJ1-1	CASSIDFSGANTEAFF
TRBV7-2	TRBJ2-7	CASRTVTYEQYF
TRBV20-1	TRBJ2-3	CSARPATDTQYF
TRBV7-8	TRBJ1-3	CASSRNRGSSGNTIYF
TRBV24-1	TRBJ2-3	CATSDSADTQYF
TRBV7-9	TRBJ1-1	CASSLAGTAEAFF
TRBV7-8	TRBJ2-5	CASSLDMGLADRETQYF
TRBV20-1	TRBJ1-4	CSARVRNEKLFF
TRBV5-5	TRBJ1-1	CASSLVEIEAFF
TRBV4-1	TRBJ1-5	CASSQEGGAEPQHF
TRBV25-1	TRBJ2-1	CASSEAGLAGGNEQFF
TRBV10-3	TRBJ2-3	CAISESSFGDTQYF
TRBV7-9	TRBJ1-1	CASGGTGLTTEAFF
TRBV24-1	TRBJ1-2	CATSARDSHYGYTF
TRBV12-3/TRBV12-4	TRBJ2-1	CASSSWTTPYNEQFF
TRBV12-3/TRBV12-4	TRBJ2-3	CASSPRTSAADTQYF
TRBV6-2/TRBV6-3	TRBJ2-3	CASSSAGTGWTDTQYF
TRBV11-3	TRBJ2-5	CASSSSSGGGEIQYF
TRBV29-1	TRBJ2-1	CSGRLAGVQEQFF
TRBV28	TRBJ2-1	CASRSRLAGGHNEQFF
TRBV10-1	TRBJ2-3	CASSRSGQFTDTQYF
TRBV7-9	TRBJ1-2	CASSPTQGGYTF
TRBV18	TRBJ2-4	CASSPPNVGDKNIQYF
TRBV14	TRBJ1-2	CASSQEAGTRARYGYTF
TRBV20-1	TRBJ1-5	CSASPGANQPQHF
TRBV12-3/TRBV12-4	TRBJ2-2	CASSRTGTSGPKNTGELFF
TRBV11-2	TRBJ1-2	CASSNYPRQKNYGYTF
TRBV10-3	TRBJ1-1	CAISVGVNTEAFF
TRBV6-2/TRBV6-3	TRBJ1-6	CASSYTGRRNNSPLHF
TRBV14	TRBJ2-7	CASSQAGTGIYEQYF
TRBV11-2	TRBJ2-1	CASSLGTFPGGNEQFF
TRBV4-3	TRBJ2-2	CASSQDTPRLTQAGELFF